The clone carrying this T cell receptor (beta chain) has ten or more counts. Antigen specificity is unknown. Germline V gene lookup returns CDR1 MNHNS and CDR2 SASEGT. CDR3 size: 14 residues. V gave up 1 base and J gave up 7 bases, with 13 bases separating them. Caucasian, healthy and from Russia, the donors were aged between roughly 6 and 100. Primed by a sample-barcoded 5' primer and a J-beta primer mix, a second PCR proceeded for roughly 7 to 12 cycles. Each cDNA molecule was tagged by a template-switch adaptor with 12 random nucleotides. From the 5' RACE reads, TCRdb called clonotypes with MiXCR, one entry per CDR3 protein. Of around 400,000 distinct CDR3 sequences listed, approximately 52% are singletons. These data are taken from a study of blood T cells in healthy people across ages. Study-level findings and limits: Unknown CMV status may confound age-related changes in expanded clones.

This TCR derives from a man aged 55 to 69 in good health. This chain uses TRBV6-1 with TRBJ2-5; no clear D. The source material was blood. The CDR3 DNA sequence: TGTGCCAGCAGTGAAGAACTGACACACGGGACCCAGTACTTC. Translating it yields CASSEELTHGTQYF.